A single sample is the source of the 10 T cell receptor beta chains below, sequenced in a study of vaccination effects on CD4 cells after COVID-19. Data came from immunoSEQ multiplex PCR; TCRdb stores just in-frame clones and leaves some out. Of around 24,000 clones listed, roughly 81% are singletons. These receptors have no identified antigens. Expansion with viral peptide pools was applied to antigen-specific CD4+ T cells by the ViraFEST assay prior to sequencing. After more than 9 days in culture, the CD4+ T cells were isolated. The cohort was immunized with two doses of either the BNT162b2 or mRNA-1273 vaccine. The sequencing here drew on CD4+ T cells from PBMCs cultured with SARS-CoV-2 spike peptides, taken after COVID-19 vaccination. Source of these receptors: a human donor who received a COVID-19 vaccine. Some clones in this sample may be carry-over from other donors' samples.

The genes are TRBV6-4 and TRBJ1-4; 8 bases align to TRBD1. This CDR3 spans 17 amino acids. J lost 2 bases, V lost 9 bases, and 14 bases had no gene match. CDR1 is MRHNA and CDR2 is SNTAGT in the germline V gene. For the CDR3, the DNA is TGTGCCAGACCCCGGACAGGGTTTAATTCGACTAATGAAAAACTGTTTTTT. Its translation: CARPRTGFNSTNEKLFF.

The J gene is TRBJ1-2, the V gene TRBV6-5; no definite D call. CDR1 is MNHEY and CDR2 is SVGAGI in the germline V gene. This CDR3 region has 13 residues. V shed 3 bases and J shed 3 bases, with 8 bases lying between them. CDR3 amino acids: CASSYDGHYGYTF. The DNA for the CDR3 is TGTGCCAGCAGTTATGACGGACACTATGGCTACACCTTC.

This sequence joins TRBV5-1 and TRBJ1-2; the match to TRBD1 covers 12 bases. CDR1 is SGHRS and CDR2 is YFSETQ in the germline V gene. This CDR3 region has 18 residues. With V trimmed by 3 bases and J by 4 bases, 13 bases remained unmatched. The CDR3 sequence: CASSSPTRDRGQGYGYTF. In DNA form, the CDR3 reads TGCGCCAGCAGCTCGCCTACCCGGGACAGGGGGCAGGGCTATGGCTACACCTTC.

The DNA of the CDR3 is TGTGCCAGCTCAGCCCAGGGTTACGCAGATACGCAGTATTTT. As protein: CASSAQGYADTQYF. The chain links TRBV18 to TRBJ2-3; perhaps TRBD1 as D (5 bases). The CDR3 loop spans 14 amino acids. Per germline, CDR1 KGHSH and CDR2 LQKENI. V lost 5 bases, J lost 4 bases, and 13 bases lay in between.

The chain links TRBV7-2 to TRBJ2-3; 14 bases align to TRBD2. Germline V gene sequence: CDR1 SGHTA, CDR2 FQGNSA. The CDR3 is 15 amino acids. V dropped 5 bases and J dropped 3; count of bases not matched to a gene: 1. DNA for the CDR3: TGTGCCAGCAGCGGACTAGCGGGGGGAACAGATACGCAGTATTTT. Translation gives CASSGLAGGTDTQYF. The whole variable domain, remainder taken from reference TRBV7-2 and TRBJ2-3, is GAGVSQSPSNKVTEKGKDVELRCDPISGHTALYWYRQSLGQGLEFLIYFQGNSAPDKSGLPSDRFSAERTGGSVSTLTIQRTQQEDSAVYLCASSGLAGGTDTQYFGPGTRLTVL.

The chain uses TRBV7-8 and TRBJ1-2, with 8 bases aligning to TRBD1. The germline CDR1 and CDR2 sequences are SGHVS and FQNEAQ. The V segment lost 5 bases and the J segment 5 bases; nucleotides outside the gene matches: 7. The CDR3 consists of 14 residues. The CDR3 bases are TGTGCCAGCAGCCGCCGGGACAGGACGTATGGCTACACCTTC. Translating gives CASSRRDRTYGYTF.

The chain is built from TRBV5-6 and TRBJ2-7; 9 positions match TRBD1. The CDR3 is made up of 15 amino acids. V shed 0 bases and J 7 bases; nucleotides not matched to a gene: 8. Per germline, CDR1 SGHDT and CDR2 YYEEEE. Written as DNA, the CDR3 is TGTGCCAGCAGCTTGGGGGGGTGGACAGGGGTAGAGCAGTACGTC. It is translated as CASSLGGWTGVEQYV.

The V and J genes are TRBV19 and TRBJ2-1; a weak D match, TRBD2 (6 bases). Between the trimmed V and J ends, which lost 7 bases and 5 bases, there was a span of 12 bases. This CDR3 is 13 amino acids long. CDR1 and CDR2 (germline): LNHDA, SQIVND (reference sequence). DNA for the CDR3: TGTGCCAGTAATGCGGGAACTAACAATGAGCAGTTCTTC. Its translation: CASNAGTNNEQFF. Together with reference TRBV19 and TRBJ2-1, the CDR3 gives the full variable domain: DGGITQSPKYLFRKEGQNVTLSCEQNLNHDAMYWYRQDPGQGLRLIYYSQIVNDFQKGDIAEGYSVSREKKESFPLTVTSAQKNPTAFYLCASNAGTNNEQFFGPGTRLTVL.

The chain joins TRBV19 to TRBJ1-2; D is uncertain. Germline assignment: CDR1 LNHDA and CDR2 SQIVND (reference sequence). The V end was cut by 5 bases, the J end by 6 bases, with 19 bases between. The CDR3 has 15 amino acids. This chain's CDR3 is CASSPTGGSRDGYTF. The CDR3 DNA sequence: TGTGCCAGTAGTCCTACGGGAGGCAGTCGGGATGGCTACACCTTC. Using reference TRBV19 and TRBJ1-2 for the parts outside the CDR3, the full variable domain is DGGITQSPKYLFRKEGQNVTLSCEQNLNHDAMYWYRQDPGQGLRLIYYSQIVNDFQKGDIAEGYSVSREKKESFPLTVTSAQKNPTAFYLCASSPTGGSRDGYTFGSGTRLTVV.

This clone has just one count. The chain carries TRBV5-1 and TRBJ2-5; D unclear. V lost 2 bases and J 2 bases, leaving 13 bases between the germline ends. CDR1 SGHRS and CDR2 YFSETQ come from the germline V gene. This CDR3 spans 15 amino acids. CDR3 region: CASSLGGERQETQYF. CDR3 nucleotides: TGCGCCAGCAGCTTAGGTGGGGAAAGACAAGAGACCCAGTACTTC.